The entry below gives a single T cell receptor (beta chain) sequence along with its context. Its antigen is still unknown. These data are taken from a study of OX40 agonist ivuxolimab in advanced cancers. Background on the study: While on treatment, patients had intravenous ivuxolimab at 0.01 to 10 mg/kg every 2 weeks.

Study-level points and caveats: On average, CD8+ T cells showed a greater number of expanded clones than CD4+.

CDR3 length: 16 residues. Germline lookup yields CDR1 SGDLS and CDR2 YYNGEE. V was clipped by 5 bases and J by 5 bases, with 19 bases between them. Generated by immunoSEQ multiplex PCR, the TCRdb table keeps only in-frame clones and is missing some. The sample holds some 77,000 clones; 80% to 90% are singletons and the top ten take 5% to 6.5%. The rearrangement uses TRBV9 and TRBJ2-2; D perhaps matches TRBD1 (5 bases). The sample was CD4+ or CD8+ T cells sorted from blood, taken in a trial of the OX40 agonist ivuxolimab. The clonotype was recovered from an adult with an advanced solid tumor such as melanoma, head and neck, liver or kidney cancer. CDR3 protein: CASSRTGQGRTGELFF. CDR3 DNA: TGTGCCAGCAGTCGTACAGGCCAGGGCAGGACCGGGGAGCTGTTTTTT.